The 16 T cell receptor beta chains listed next were all sequenced from one sample in a study of long-term antiretroviral therapy in people with HIV. Run at survey level, the immunoSEQ assay was version v3.0. Sequenced by immunoSEQ multiplex PCR; TCRdb stores in-frame clones only, minus some. This table holds 15,000 to 20,000 clones, approximately 88% found once. This sample comprised unsorted PBMCs, obtained 0.9 years after starting antiretroviral therapy. The receptor source for this set is a man aged 18 to 29 with HIV.

The chain combines TRBV9 with TRBJ2-5; TRBD1 matches 7 bases. The CDR3 contains 14 residues. The trim removed 3 bases at V and 5 bases at J, leaving 7 bases unmatched. Per germline, CDR1 SGDLS and CDR2 YYNGEE. As DNA, the CDR3 is TGTGCCAGCAGCGGCGAGGGACAGCGCGAGACCCAGTACTTC. This sequence encodes CASSGEGQRETQYF.

In this sample, this clone turned up a few times. The V call is TRBV28, the J call TRBJ1-6; 7 bases are a match to TRBD1. The CDR3 runs to 14 residues. V dropped 6 bases and J dropped 14; count of bases not matched to a gene: 13. CDR1 and CDR2 (germline): MDHEN, SYDVKM. The CDR3 protein is CASRFGQVRFSLHF. Written as DNA, the CDR3 is TGTGCCAGCAGATTTGGACAGGTCCGCTTTTCCCTCCACTTT.

The chain joins TRBV13 to TRBJ2-1, with 7 nucleotides matching TRBD1. CDR3 length equals 14 residues. V lost 5 bases to trimming and J lost 6 bases; unmatched junction nucleotides: 7. Germline V lookup: CDR1 PRHDT, CDR2 FYEKMQ (reference sequence). This chain's CDR3 is CASSLRTGANEQFF. The DNA of the CDR3 is TGTGCCAGCAGCCTCCGGACAGGAGCCAATGAGCAGTTCTTC. Based on the CDR3 plus reference TRBV13 and TRBJ2-1, the full variable domain is AAGVIQSPRHLIKEKRETATLKCYPIPRHDTVYWYQQGPGQDPQFLISFYEKMQSDKGSIPDRFSAQQFSDYHSELNMSSLELGDSALYFCASSLRTGANEQFFGPGTRLTVL.

The chain joins TRBV2 to TRBJ2-2; no clear D gene. CDR3 length: 12 residues. The ends were cut back, 2 bases at V and 3 bases at J, with 1 base in the middle. Germline values: CDR1 SNHLY, CDR2 FYNNEI. This CDR3 is CASSEHTGELFF. The CDR3 DNA reads TGTGCCAGCAGTGAACACACCGGGGAGCTGTTTTTT.

The chain has TRBV5-1 and TRBJ1-6; D is unclear. The CDR3 is 15 amino acids. In germline, CDR1 is SGHRS, CDR2 YFSETQ. The germline V and J ends were trimmed by 0 bases and 8 bases, with 12 bases remaining between them. This CDR3 is CASSLDWSRDSPLHF. In nucleotides, the CDR3 is TGCGCCAGCAGCTTGGATTGGAGTCGGGATTCACCCCTCCACTTT.

In this sample, this clone turned up a few times. The chain carries TRBV4-1 and TRBJ1-5; D gene uncertain. Germline V gives CDR1 MGHRA, CDR2 YSYEKL. The CDR3 runs to 13 residues. Trimming pared 1 base from V and 4 bases from J, leaving 5 bases between. As DNA, the CDR3 is TGCGCCAGCAGCCAAGTTGTGAATCAGCCCCAGCATTTT. Translated, it gives CASSQVVNQPQHF.

This chain joins TRBV6-6 and TRBJ2-7, with 7 bases that match TRBD2. Germline loops: CDR1 MNHNY, CDR2 SVGAGI (reference sequence). The CDR3 extends over 12 amino acids. The trim removed 5 bases at V and 3 bases at J, leaving 1 base unmatched. Here the CDR3 reads CASSPGGYEQYV. For the CDR3, the DNA is TGTGCCAGCAGTCCGGGGGGCTACGAGCAGTACGTC.

The genes are TRBV6-1 and TRBJ1-2, with no clear D. The CDR3 is 14 residues long. Germline V gene lookup returns CDR1 MNHNS and CDR2 SASEGT. V lost 6 bases and J 8 bases, leaving 19 bases between the germline ends. The CDR3 here is CASRSSIFSDGYTF. DNA of the CDR3: TGTGCCAGCAGGAGCAGTATTTTTTCTGACGGCTACACCTTC.

The rearrangement uses TRBV18 and TRBJ2-3; D may be TRBD1 (6 bases). CDR1 is KGHSH and CDR2 is LQKENI in the germline V gene. The CDR3 has 15 residues. V shed 4 bases and J shed 3 bases, with 14 bases lying between them. DNA of the CDR3: TGTGCCAGCTCACTAAACGGACAGATTACAGATACGCAGTATTTT. Translated: CASSLNGQITDTQYF.

The count of this clone is one. Distinct nucleotide sequences in the sample also encode this CDR3. The V call is TRBV4-1, the J call TRBJ2-7, with D unclear. CDR3 length: 16 residues. Trimming stripped 1 base from V and 2 bases from J, with 15 bases between. Germline-derived CDR1 and CDR2 are MGHRA and YSYEKL. CDR3 protein: CASSQGLTGPAYEQYF. CDR3 coding DNA: TGCGCCAGCAGCCAAGGCTTAACCGGGCCTGCCTACGAGCAGTACTTC.

V and J are TRBV19 and TRBJ2-3; 13 bases fit TRBD2. Germline lookup yields CDR1 LNHDA and CDR2 SQIVND (reference sequence). The CDR3 runs 15 residues. The V gene end was trimmed by 3 bases and the J gene end by 3 bases; junction bases not matched to a gene: 0. CDR3 sequence reads: CASSMGLAGTDTQYF. The CDR3 coding sequence is TGTGCCAGTAGTATGGGACTAGCGGGGACAGATACGCAGTATTTT.

V gene TRBV7-9 combines with J gene TRBJ2-7; D tentatively reads TRBD1 or TRBD2 (5 bases each). This CDR3 contains 15 residues. V was clipped by 1 base and J by 6 bases, with 16 bases between them. The germline V gene has CDR1 SEHNR and CDR2 FQNEAQ (reference sequence). The CDR3 sequence: CASSLVGDLRVEQYF. The CDR3 DNA is TGTGCCAGCAGCTTAGTTGGGGACCTCCGTGTCGAGCAGTACTTC.

This clone showed up just a few times. The rearrangement links TRBV2 to TRBJ2-2; D unresolved. The CDR3 consists of 13 residues. The germline gives CDR1 SNHLY, CDR2 FYNNEI. V was trimmed by 6 bases and J by 3 bases, leaving 8 bases between them. The CDR3 DNA is TGTGCCAGCAGCTACAGTTACACCGGGGAGCTGTTTTTT. This encodes CASSYSYTGELFF.

The chain has TRBV19 and TRBJ1-6; D uncertain. Trimming removed 6 bases from V and 5 bases from J, with 11 bases in between. This CDR3 comprises 14 residues. From germline, CDR1 is LNHDA and CDR2 SQIVND (reference sequence). CDR3 sequence (DNA): TGTGCCAGTAGCACTGGGGTAGATAATTCACCCCTCCACTTT. As protein: CASSTGVDNSPLHF.

The V gene is TRBV12-5, the J gene TRBJ1-1; D remains ambiguous. Germline CDR1 and CDR2: LGHNT and FRNRAP. The CDR3 totals 14 residues. Trimming removed 3 bases from V and 4 bases from J, with 12 bases in between. The CDR3 nucleotides are TGTGCTAGTGGTTTAGCTTATACGGGCACTGAAGCTTTCTTT. The encoded protein is CASGLAYTGTEAFF.

This sequence joins TRBV2 and TRBJ1-5; D call uncertain. The length of the CDR3 is 13 residues. The ends were cut back, 3 bases at V and 9 bases at J, with 12 bases in the middle. Germline V CDR1 and CDR2: SNHLY, FYNNEI. Here the CDR3 DNA reads TGTGCCAGCAGTGATAGGAGGCTTGGGCCCCAGCATTTT. Protein sequence: CASSDRRLGPQHF.